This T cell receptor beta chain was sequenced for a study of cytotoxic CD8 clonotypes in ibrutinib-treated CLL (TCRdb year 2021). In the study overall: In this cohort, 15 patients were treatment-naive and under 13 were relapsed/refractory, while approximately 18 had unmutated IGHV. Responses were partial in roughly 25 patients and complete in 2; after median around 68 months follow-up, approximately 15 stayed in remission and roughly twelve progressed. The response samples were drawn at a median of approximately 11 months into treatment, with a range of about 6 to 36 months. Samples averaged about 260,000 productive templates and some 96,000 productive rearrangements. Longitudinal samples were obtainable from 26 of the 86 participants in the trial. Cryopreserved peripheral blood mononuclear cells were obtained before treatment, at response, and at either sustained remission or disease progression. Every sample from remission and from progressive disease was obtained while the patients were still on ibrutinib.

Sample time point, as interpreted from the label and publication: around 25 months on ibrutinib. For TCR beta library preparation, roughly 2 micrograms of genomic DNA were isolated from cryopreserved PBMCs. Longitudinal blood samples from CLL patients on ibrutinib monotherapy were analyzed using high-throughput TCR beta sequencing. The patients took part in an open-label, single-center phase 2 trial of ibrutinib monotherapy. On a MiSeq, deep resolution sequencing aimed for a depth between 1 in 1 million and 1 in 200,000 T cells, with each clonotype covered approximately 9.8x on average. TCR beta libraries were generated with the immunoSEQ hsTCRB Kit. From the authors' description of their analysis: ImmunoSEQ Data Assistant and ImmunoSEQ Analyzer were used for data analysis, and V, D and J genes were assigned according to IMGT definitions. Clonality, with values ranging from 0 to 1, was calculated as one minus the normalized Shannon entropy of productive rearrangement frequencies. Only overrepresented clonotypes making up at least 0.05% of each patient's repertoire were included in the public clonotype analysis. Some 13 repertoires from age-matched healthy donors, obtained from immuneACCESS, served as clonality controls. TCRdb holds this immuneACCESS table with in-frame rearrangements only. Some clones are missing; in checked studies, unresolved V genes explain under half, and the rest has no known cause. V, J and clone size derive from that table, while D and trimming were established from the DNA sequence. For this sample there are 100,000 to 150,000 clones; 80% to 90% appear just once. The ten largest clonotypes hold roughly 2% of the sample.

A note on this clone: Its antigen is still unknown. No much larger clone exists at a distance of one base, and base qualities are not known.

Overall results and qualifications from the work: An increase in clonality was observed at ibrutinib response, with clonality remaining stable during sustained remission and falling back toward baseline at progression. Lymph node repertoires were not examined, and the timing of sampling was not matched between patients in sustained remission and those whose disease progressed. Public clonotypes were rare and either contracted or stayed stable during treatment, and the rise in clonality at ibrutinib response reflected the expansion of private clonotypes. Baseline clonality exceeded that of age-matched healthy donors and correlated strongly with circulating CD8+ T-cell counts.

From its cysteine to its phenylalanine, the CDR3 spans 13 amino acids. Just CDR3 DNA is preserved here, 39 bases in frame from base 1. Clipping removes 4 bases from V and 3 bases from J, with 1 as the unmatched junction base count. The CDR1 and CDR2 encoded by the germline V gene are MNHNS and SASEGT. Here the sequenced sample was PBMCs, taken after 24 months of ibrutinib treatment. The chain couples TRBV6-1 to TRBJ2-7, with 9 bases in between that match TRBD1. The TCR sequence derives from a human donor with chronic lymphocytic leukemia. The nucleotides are TGTGCCAGCAGTGGGGACAGGGACTACGAGCAGTACTTC. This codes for CASSGDRDYEQYF.